This is a list of T cell receptor beta chains from one sample in a study of cytomegalovirus exposure and HLA in healthy donors. Produced via immunoSEQ multiplex PCR; TCRdb's table is partial and in-frame only. Among 200,000 to 250,000 clones listed, 79% were seen once. The sample consisted of PBMCs. Receptors were obtained from a man aged 45 to 65 in good health and CMV-seronegative. CDR3s include the opening cysteine and the closing phenylalanine or tryptophan. A D gene is named only where the DNA matches it firmly. Clone size is not always given. Where it is, it says once, few, many or a class for expanded clones.

clone size	J gene	V gene	D gene	CDR3 protein	CDR3 DNA
NA	TRBJ2-3	TRBV28	NA	CASSATGGSTDTQYF	TGTGCCAGCAGCGCTACAGGTGGTAGCACAGATACGCAGTATTTT
few	TRBJ1-1	TRBV2	NA	CASNRVAANTEAFF	TGTGCCAGCAACAGGGTGGCCGCAAACACTGAAGCTTTCTTT
NA	TRBJ1-1	TRBV28	TRBD1	CASSSTGKENTEAFF	TGTGCCAGCAGTTCGACAGGGAAGGAGAACACTGAAGCTTTCTTT
NA	TRBJ2-4	TRBV19	TRBD2	CASSIAGGTSGRSAKNIQYF	TGTGCCAGTAGTATAGCGGGGGGGACTAGCGGGAGGTCGGCCAAAAACATTCAGTACTTC
few	TRBJ2-7	TRBV10-2	TRBD2	CASSDGTNSYEQYF	TGCGCCAGCAGTGATGGGACTAACTCCTACGAGCAGTACTTC
NA	TRBJ1-1	TRBV28	TRBD1	CASSPAGQGKSEAFF	TGTGCCAGCAGCCCCGCAGGACAGGGAAAGTCTGAAGCTTTCTTT
NA	TRBJ2-3	TRBV13	NA	CASSSRGMTLTDTQYF	TGTGCCAGCAGCTCCCGCGGGATGACTCTCACAGATACGCAGTATTTT
once	TRBJ2-1	TRBV9	NA	CASSPAGEWNNEQFF	TGTGCCAGCAGCCCTGCAGGGGAGTGGAACAATGAGCAGTTCTTC
NA	TRBJ2-1	TRBV5-4	TRBD2	CASSVTSGGGWAEQFF	TGTGCCAGCAGCGTGACTAGCGGAGGGGGTTGGGCCGAGCAGTTCTTC
NA	TRBJ2-7	TRBV30	TRBD2	CAWKSGNVGYEQYF	TGTGCCTGGAAGAGCGGGAACGTGGGCTACGAGCAGTACTTC
few	TRBJ1-5	TRBV6-1	NA	CASSEQGRAQPQHF	TGTGCCAGCAGTGAACAGGGCCGGGCGCAGCCCCAGCATTTT
NA	TRBJ2-5	TRBV10-2	TRBD1	CASSETGGQTQYF	TGCGCCAGCAGTGAAACAGGGGGACAGACCCAGTACTTC
few	TRBJ2-3	TRBV7-8	NA	CASSLGGLAVTDTQYF	TGTGCCAGCAGCTTAGGGGGGCTAGCGGTAACAGATACGCAGTATTTT
NA	TRBJ2-1	TRBV6-5	TRBD2	CASSRGRDYNEQFF	TGTGCCAGCAGTCGCGGGAGGGATTACAATGAGCAGTTCTTC
NA	TRBJ2-7	TRBV4-1	TRBD1	CASSQVDRELYEQYF	TGCGCCAGCAGCCAGGTGGACAGGGAACTTTACGAGCAGTACTTC
NA	TRBJ2-2	TRBV14	NA	CASSQESFTGELFF	TGTGCCAGCAGCCAAGAGTCCTTCACCGGGGAGCTGTTTTTT
NA	TRBJ2-7	TRBV30	TRBD2	CACQTSGSIYEQYF	TGTGCCTGCCAGACTAGCGGGAGTATCTACGAGCAGTACTTC
NA	TRBJ2-5	TRBV7-9	TRBD1	CASGDSQETQYF	TGTGCCAGCGGGGACAGCCAAGAGACCCAGTACTTC
NA	TRBJ2-1	TRBV28	TRBD2	CASSSTGSGRSYNEQFF	TGTGCCAGCAGTTCAACGGGTAGCGGGAGGTCCTACAATGAGCAGTTCTTC
NA	TRBJ2-6	TRBV14	NA	CASSPLGEAGANVLTF	TGTGCCAGCAGCCCCCTCGGTGAGGCTGGGGCCAACGTCCTGACTTTC
NA	TRBJ2-1	TRBV27	TRBD2	CASSRGTSGNAEQFF	TGTGCCAGCAGTCGCGGGACTAGCGGGAACGCTGAGCAGTTCTTC
NA	TRBJ2-7	TRBV28	NA	CASSLGHLTFEQYF	TGTGCCAGCAGTTTAGGGCACCTTACCTTCGAGCAGTACTTC
NA	TRBJ2-1	TRBV19	TRBD2	CASGTSGGYNEQFF	TGTGCCAGCGGGACTAGCGGGGGCTACAATGAGCAGTTCTTC
few	TRBJ1-3	TRBV19	NA	CASSISGVSGNTIYF	TGTGCCAGTAGTATCTCCGGGGTCTCTGGAAACACCATATATTTT
once	TRBJ2-7	TRBV10-3	TRBD1	CAIGDRQTNTYEQYF	TGTGCCATCGGGGACAGACAGACAAATACCTACGAGCAGTACTTC
NA	TRBJ2-3	TRBV6-5	NA	CASSLQKGSTDTQYF	TGTGCCAGCAGCCTCCAAAAGGGGTCAACAGATACGCAGTATTTT
NA	TRBJ1-1	TRBV6-5	TRBD1	CASSTQGALNTEAFF	TGTGCCAGCAGTACACAGGGGGCCCTGAACACTGAAGCTTTCTTT
NA	TRBJ1-5	TRBV5-1	NA	CASSLVSGSNQPQHF	TGCGCCAGCAGCTTGGTATCAGGGAGCAATCAGCCCCAGCATTTT
once	TRBJ2-6	TRBV27	TRBD1	CASSASGGSGANVLTF	TGTGCCAGCAGTGCTTCAGGGGGCTCTGGGGCCAACGTCCTGACTTTC
few	TRBJ2-7	TRBV5-8	NA	CASSLGGRWGSYEQYF	TGTGCCAGCAGCTTAGGAGGGAGGTGGGGGTCCTACGAGCAGTACTTC
NA	TRBJ2-1	TRBV7-3	TRBD2	CASSRTSGSSYNEQFF	TGTGCCAGCAGCCGGACTAGCGGGAGCTCCTACAATGAGCAGTTCTTC
NA	TRBJ2-5	TRBV11-2	TRBD2	CASSFGTSGRGEETQYF	TGTGCCAGCAGCTTCGGGACTAGCGGGAGAGGGGAAGAGACCCAGTACTTC
NA	TRBJ2-7	TRBV19	TRBD1	CAAGTGGNEQYF	TGTGCCGCCGGGACAGGGGGCAACGAGCAGTACTTC
once	TRBJ2-5	TRBV5-6	NA	CASSLDPILETQYF	TGTGCCAGCAGCTTGGACCCTATTCTAGAGACCCAGTACTTC
NA	TRBJ1-2	TRBV11-2	TRBD1	CASSLGGQGADIYGYTF	TGTGCCAGCAGCTTGGGTGGACAGGGGGCCGATATCTATGGCTACACCTTC
NA	TRBJ2-1	TRBV5-1	TRBD1	CASSSVPGTGGIEQFF	TGCGCCAGCAGCTCAGTACCCGGGACAGGGGGGATTGAGCAGTTCTTC
NA	TRBJ1-2	TRBV30	TRBD1	CAWRRVGTGGDGYTF	TGTGCCTGGAGGAGAGTAGGGACAGGGGGCGATGGCTACACCTTC
NA	TRBJ2-7	TRBV28	NA	CASSYPQSLYEQYF	TGTGCCAGCAGTTACCCGCAAAGCCTCTACGAGCAGTACTTC
NA	TRBJ2-1	TRBV5-4	TRBD1	CASSSLGQDRTTYNEQFF	TGTGCCAGCAGCTCCCTCGGACAGGATCGAACCACCTACAATGAGCAGTTCTTC
NA	TRBJ1-1	TRBV7-3	NA	CASSLNLGMNTEAFF	TGTGCCAGCAGCCTCAACTTGGGCATGAACACTGAAGCTTTCTTT
NA	TRBJ2-3	TRBV5-6	TRBD2	CASSLRTSGTSTDTQYF	TGTGCCAGCAGCTTACGGACTAGCGGAACGAGCACAGATACGCAGTATTTT
NA	TRBJ2-7	TRBV5-1	NA	CASSPPGSYEQYF	TGCGCCAGCAGCCCTCCGGGTTCATACGAGCAGTACTTC
NA	TRBJ1-5	TRBV30	NA	CAWSVFQGSNQPQHF	TGTGCCTGGAGTGTATTTCAGGGAAGCAATCAGCCCCAGCATTTT
few	TRBJ2-3	TRBV5-1	NA	CASSLAGVTDTQYF	TGCGCCAGCAGCTTGGCCGGAGTGACAGATACGCAGTATTTT
NA	TRBJ2-1	TRBV28	NA	CASSFAGRSYNEQFF	TGTGCCAGCAGTTTCGCGGGCCGCTCCTACAATGAGCAGTTCTTC
few	TRBJ2-7	TRBV5-4	NA	CASSRDSYEQYF	TGTGCCAGCAGCCGGGACTCCTACGAGCAGTACTTC
NA	TRBJ2-7	TRBV6-5	NA	CASSYGLAENYEQYF	TGTGCCAGCAGTTACGGCTTAGCGGAGAACTACGAGCAGTACTTC
few	TRBJ1-2	TRBV27	TRBD1	CASGFRDRGGYTF	TGTGCCAGCGGCTTCCGGGACAGGGGAGGCTACACCTTC
few	TRBJ2-3	TRBV5-1	NA	CASRNPAVTDTQYF	TGCGCCAGCAGGAATCCAGCGGTCACAGATACGCAGTATTTT